A single sample is the source of the 16 T cell receptor beta chains below, sequenced in a study of T cells in women clearing cervical HPV infection. Using immunoSEQ multiplex PCR, the repertoire was profiled, and TCRdb retains in-frame clones only, with some absent. Its table lists around 15,000 clones. Sequencing was done on a sample of blood buffy coat. These receptors were collected from a woman aged 18-70 years with a cervical HPV16 infection that either progressed to CIN3+ or cleared (not recorded which).

This clone is identified as large from frequency. The CDR3 is cut off 3 residues early in the read; its end comes from the germline J gene. The chain has TRBV2 and TRBJ2-5; D not certain. Per germline, CDR1 SNHLY and CDR2 FYNNEI. V was pared by 4 bases and J by 2 bases, with 14 bases between. The CDR3 sequence is 15 residues long. The sequenced CDR3 bases are TGTGCCAGCAGTGGGCGTCCGGGTGAACAAGAGACC. It encodes CASSGRPGEQET. The entire CDR3 protein is CASSGRPGEQETQYF.

The chain's CDR3 is CASSETGGLYEQYF. The covered CDR3 bases are TGTGCCAGCAGCGAGACAGGGGGCTTGTACGAG. The rearrangement joins TRBV2 to TRBJ2-7; the match to TRBD1 covers 10 bases. The read is 3 residues too short to cover the CDR3 end, so that end is filled in from the germline J gene. CDR1 and CDR2 (germline): SNHLY, FYNNEI. The CDR3 covers 14 residues. With V trimmed by 6 bases and J by 4 bases, 6 bases remained unmatched.

Notes on this clone: The sequenced fragment ends 3 residues before the CDR3 boundary, so the rest is inferred from the germline J gene. The chain has TRBV2 and TRBJ1-1, with a weak D call TRBD1 (5 bases). The CDR3 is 15 residues long. Germline loops: CDR1 SNHLY, CDR2 FYNNEI. The germline V and J ends were trimmed by 2 bases and 1 base, with 11 bases remaining between them. Partial CDR3 DNA: TGTGCCAGCAGTGAATATGGGGGGACGAACACTGAA. Its protein product is CASSEYGGTNTE. The entire CDR3 reads CASSEYGGTNTEAFF.

This CDR3 is CASSPGTLLTDTQYF. CDR3 DNA (partial): TGTGCCAGCAGCCCCGGGACTTTGTTGACAGATACG. V is TRBV2 and J is TRBJ2-3, with D possibly being TRBD2 (6 bases). The CDR3 end lies 3 residues beyond the end of the read and is filled in from the germline J gene. CDR3 size: 15 residues. Germline-derived CDR1 and CDR2 are SNHLY and FYNNEI. Deletions cut 6 bases from V and 3 bases from J, with 16 bases between.

Note on this clone: The read falls 3 residues short of the CDR3 end, and the missing part is taken from the germline J gene. The chain couples TRBV25-1 to TRBJ2-7; D not resolved. Trimming took 3 bases from V and 5 from J, leaving 14 bases between them. The CDR3 has 14 residues. Germline CDR1 MGHDK, CDR2 SYGVNS. CDR3 in amino acids: CASSDHSLSNEQYF. The covered CDR3 bases are TGTGCCAGCAGTGACCACAGTTTATCGAACGAG.

As for this clone: Coverage ceases 3 residues before the CDR3 finishes, and the germline J gene fills in the end. The chain is built from TRBV20-1 and TRBJ1-4; no reliable D call. V lost 6 bases and J lost 8, with 13 bases in between. The germline V gene encodes CDR1 DFQATT and CDR2 SNEGSKA (reference sequence). CDR3 size: 12 residues. CDR3 region: CSASSEGEKLFF. CDR3 DNA (partial): TGCAGTGCAAGTTCTGAAGGGGAAAAA.

This clone counts as medium-sized by frequency. The read terminates 3 residues before the CDR3 end, so the remaining end is supplied by the germline J gene. The chain recombines TRBV28 with TRBJ2-2; 14 positions agree with TRBD2. The CDR3 covers 18 residues. V was clipped by 2 bases and J by 7 bases; unmatched bases: 9. Germline CDR1 and CDR2: MDHEN and SYDVKM. The part of the CDR3 DNA that was read is TGTGCCAGCAGTTTAGAGCGACTAGCGGGGGGGCATGACGGGGAG. This codes for CASSLERLAGGHDGE. The whole CDR3 sequence reads CASSLERLAGGHDGELFF.

The CDR3 protein is CASSEEGGSYNEQFF. The CDR3 bases that were read are TGTGCCAGCAGTGAGGAAGGAGGGTCCTACAATGAG. V gene TRBV2 combines with J gene TRBJ2-1, with D possibly being TRBD2 (6 bases). The CDR3 goes on 3 residues after the read ends, and that part is filled in from the germline J gene. The CDR3 contains 15 residues. V dropped 3 bases and J dropped 1 base, with 10 bases sitting between them. Looked up from germline, CDR1 is SNHLY and CDR2 is FYNNEI.

With respect to this clone: The read comes to an end 3 residues before the CDR3 does, leaving the germline J gene to fill in the end. The same CDR3 can be traced to other DNA sequences in this sample. The chain carries TRBV19 and TRBJ2-4, with 8 bases fitting TRBD2. CDR3 length equals 17 residues. Unmatched junction bases numbered 9, after V lost 4 bases and J lost 1 base. Germline CDR1 LNHDA, CDR2 SQIVND (reference sequence). CDR3 bases read: TGTGCCAGTAGTAGGGACGGCGGGGGGAGCGCCAAAAACATT. Protein product: CASSRDGGGSAKNI. The full CDR3 is CASSRDGGGSAKNIQYF.

As to this clone: The sequence runs out 3 residues before the end of the CDR3; the remainder is reconstructed from the germline J gene. The chain has TRBV5-6 and TRBJ2-3; 9 positions agree with TRBD1. The germline gives CDR1 SGHDT, CDR2 YYEEEE. Trimming removed 4 bases from V and 3 bases from J; junction bases left unmatched: 6. The CDR3 runs to 15 residues. The DNA read from the CDR3 is TGTGCCAGCAGCCCTACAGGGGGCCGGACAGATACG. Protein sequence: CASSPTGGRTDT. The entire CDR3 is CASSPTGGRTDTQYF.

A word on this clone: The DNA ends 3 residues before the CDR3 does, and the rest of the CDR3 is filled in from the germline J gene. The genes are TRBV5-1 and TRBJ2-1; 11 positions match TRBD2. The ends lost 5 bases at V and 4 bases at J; junction bases unmatched: 8. In germline, CDR1 is SGHRS, CDR2 YFSETQ. The CDR3 is made up of 16 amino acids. The sequenced CDR3 bases are TGCGCCAGCAGTCCTAATAGCGGGGGGGATTACAATGAG. It is translated as CASSPNSGGDYNE. The entire CDR3 reads CASSPNSGGDYNEQFF.

Comment on this clone: The missing CDR3 end, 3 residues past where the read stops, is filled in from the germline J gene. V usage is TRBV5-1 and J usage is TRBJ1-2, with a tentative D call TRBD1 (5 bases). This CDR3 region has 15 residues. Trimming took off 3 bases at V and 0 bases at J, with 12 bases between the two ends. Looked up from germline, CDR1 is SGHRS and CDR2 is YFSETQ. The CDR3: CASSYGVTANYGYTF. The DNA read from the CDR3 is TGCGCCAGCAGCTATGGGGTGACAGCTAACTATGGC.

This clone is deemed medium-sized by its frequency. The read falls 3 residues short of the CDR3 end, and the missing part is taken from the germline J gene. This rearrangement joins TRBV5-6 to TRBJ2-4; 9 positions match TRBD1. Germline V gene lookup returns CDR1 SGHDT and CDR2 YYEEEE. This CDR3 is built from 14 residues. The CDR3 DNA, read in part, is TGTGCCAGCAGCCTTTGGGACAGGGTTTTTCTT. Translating it yields CASSLWDRVFL. The full CDR3 protein reads CASSLWDRVFLQYF.

Concerning this clone: Coverage ceases 3 residues before the CDR3 finishes, and the germline J gene fills in the end. J is TRBJ2-1 and V is TRBV5-1; the D is unclear. CDR3 length: 13 amino acids. Trimming shortened V by 4 bases and J by 9 bases, and 14 bases separated the two germline ends. The V gene's germline CDR1 is SGHRS and CDR2 YFSETQ. This CDR3 reads CASSPLVQGEQFF. CDR3 DNA, as far as it was read: TGCGCCAGCAGCCCCCTGGTTCAAGGTGAG.

On this clone itself: The CDR3 is cut off 3 residues early in the read; its end comes from the germline J gene. The chain carries TRBV30 and TRBJ2-2; D gene ambiguous. This CDR3 is built from 14 residues. CDR1 and CDR2 from the germline V gene are GTSNPN and SVGIG (reference sequence). Trimming stripped 0 bases from V and 2 bases from J, with 7 bases between. The sequenced CDR3 bases are TGTGCCTGGAGTGTGGGCAGCAACACCGGGGAG. Its protein is CAWSVGSNTGE. The whole CDR3 reads CAWSVGSNTGELFF.

Points on this clone: Sequencing ends 3 residues short of the CDR3 end; the germline J gene provides the rest. The chain carries TRBV20-1 and TRBJ2-5; 10 nucleotides line up with TRBD1. J lost 6 bases, V lost 4 bases, and 5 bases had no gene match. The germline V gene has CDR1 DFQATT and CDR2 SNEGSKA (reference sequence). The CDR3 totals 13 residues. CDR3 DNA, as far as it was read: TGCAGTGCTATCCGGACAGGGGGAAAGACC. Translated, it gives CSAIRTGGKT. From start to end, the CDR3 is CSAIRTGGKTQYF.